These T cell receptor beta chains were read from a single sample in a study of blood T cells in healthy people across ages. TCRdb used MiXCR to reprocess the 5' RACE reads, holding one entry per CDR3 protein. The data contain about 930,000 distinct CDR3 sequences, almost 30% of them singletons. This sample also appeared in a second study, on T cells of mothers and their children.

The sequencing input was blood. The receptors were sampled from a woman in her thirties or forties in good health. Each CDR3 is given with its conserved first and last residue. Fields, in order: J gene, V gene, D gene, clone size, CDR3 protein, CDR3 DNA. The D gene is left open where the match is weak. The size entry is marked missing in some rows and otherwise reads once, few, many or a size class.

j_gene: TRBJ2-7; v_gene: TRBV7-2; d_gene: NA; abundance: once; CDR3aa: CASSFIIYEQYF; CDR3nt: TGTGCCAGCAGCTTCATCATCTACGAGCAGTACTTC
j_gene: TRBJ1-6; v_gene: TRBV7-2; d_gene: NA; abundance: many; CDR3aa: CASTDNPSPLHF; CDR3nt: TGTGCCAGCACCGATAATCCCTCACCCCTCCACTTT
j_gene: TRBJ2-7; v_gene: TRBV7-2; d_gene: TRBD2; abundance: many; CDR3aa: CASSLAWGGYEQYF; CDR3nt: TGTGCCAGCAGCTTAGCGTGGGGAGGGTACGAGCAGTACTTC
j_gene: TRBJ2-2; v_gene: TRBV28; d_gene: NA; abundance: NA; CDR3aa: CASSCPVGSRNTGELFF; CDR3nt: TGTGCCAGCAGCTGTCCTGTCGGCAGCCGGAACACCGGGGAGCTGTTTTTT
j_gene: TRBJ2-7; v_gene: TRBV7-2; d_gene: NA; abundance: many; CDR3aa: CASRFGAALGEQYF; CDR3nt: TGTGCCAGCAGGTTTGGGGCCGCCCTGGGCGAGCAGTACTTC
j_gene: TRBJ2-7; v_gene: TRBV7-6; d_gene: TRBD1; abundance: few; CDR3aa: CASSLGGDRAHEQYF; CDR3nt: TGTGCCAGCAGCTTGGGGGGGGACAGGGCCCACGAGCAGTACTTC
j_gene: TRBJ2-3; v_gene: TRBV12-3/TRBV12-4; d_gene: NA; abundance: few; CDR3aa: CASSFDTRTDTQYF; CDR3nt: TGTGCCAGCAGTTTCGATACCCGCACAGATACGCAGTATTTT
j_gene: TRBJ1-1; v_gene: TRBV24-1; d_gene: NA; abundance: NA; CDR3aa: CAASDGRNTEAFF; CDR3nt: TGTGCCGCCAGTGATGGTCGGAACACTGAAGCTTTCTTT
j_gene: TRBJ2-5; v_gene: TRBV15; d_gene: NA; abundance: many; CDR3aa: CATSRDQGPQETQYF; CDR3nt: TGTGCCACCAGCAGGGATCAGGGACCCCAAGAGACCCAGTACTTC
j_gene: TRBJ1-5; v_gene: TRBV9; d_gene: TRBD1; abundance: many; CDR3aa: CASSATGVWGQPQHF; CDR3nt: TGTGCCAGCAGCGCCACAGGGGTTTGGGGGCAGCCCCAGCATTTT
j_gene: TRBJ1-1; v_gene: TRBV12-3/TRBV12-4; d_gene: NA; abundance: few; CDR3aa: CASILGGLNTEAFF; CDR3nt: TGTGCCAGCATCCTGGGGGGATTGAACACTGAAGCTTTCTTT